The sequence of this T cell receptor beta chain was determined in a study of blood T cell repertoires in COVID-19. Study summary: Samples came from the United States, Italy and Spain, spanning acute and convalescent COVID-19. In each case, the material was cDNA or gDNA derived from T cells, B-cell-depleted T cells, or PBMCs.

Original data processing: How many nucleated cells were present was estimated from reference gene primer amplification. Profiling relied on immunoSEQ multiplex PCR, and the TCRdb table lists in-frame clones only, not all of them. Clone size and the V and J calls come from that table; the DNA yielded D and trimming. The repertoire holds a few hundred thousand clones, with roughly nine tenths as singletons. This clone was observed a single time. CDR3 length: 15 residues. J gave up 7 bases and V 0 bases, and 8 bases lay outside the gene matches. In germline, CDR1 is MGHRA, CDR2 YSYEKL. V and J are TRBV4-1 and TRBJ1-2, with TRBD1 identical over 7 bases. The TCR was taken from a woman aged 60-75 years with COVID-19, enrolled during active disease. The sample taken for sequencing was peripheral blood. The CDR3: CASSQESGRGTGYTF. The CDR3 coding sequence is TGCGCCAGCAGCCAAGAGTCGGGCAGGGGGACTGGCTACACCTTC.